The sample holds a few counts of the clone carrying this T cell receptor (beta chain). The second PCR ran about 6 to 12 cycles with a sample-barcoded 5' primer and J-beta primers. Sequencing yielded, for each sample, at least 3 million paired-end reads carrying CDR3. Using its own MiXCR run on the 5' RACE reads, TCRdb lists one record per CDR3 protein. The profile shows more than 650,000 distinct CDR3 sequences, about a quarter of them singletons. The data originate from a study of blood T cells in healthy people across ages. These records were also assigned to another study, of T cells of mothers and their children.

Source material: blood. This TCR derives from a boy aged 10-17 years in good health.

The CDR3 nucleotides are TGTGCCAGCAGTCAGGGACAGGGCGTCCTGGAGACCCAGTACTTC. Its protein is CASSQGQGVLETQYF. The V gene is TRBV12-3 or TRBV12-4, the J gene TRBJ2-5, with 9 bases matching TRBD1. The trim removed 5 bases at V and 5 bases at J, leaving 9 bases unmatched. The CDR3 is 15 residues long.